This T cell receptor (beta chain) is drawn from a study of OX40 agonist ivuxolimab in advanced cancers. Study-wide context: The dose of intravenous ivuxolimab that patients received every 2 weeks ranged from 0.01 to 10 mg/kg.

Produced via immunoSEQ multiplex PCR; TCRdb's table is partial and in-frame only. The table shows some 62,000 clones, with almost 85% occurring only once. This clone occurred a few times. Trimming shortened V by 5 bases and J by 3 bases, and 12 bases separated the two germline ends. There are 14 residues in the CDR3. Germline lookup yields CDR1 SGDLS and CDR2 YYNGEE. V usage is TRBV9 and J usage is TRBJ2-1; tentative D call: TRBD2 (6 bases). This sequence was found in an adult with an advanced solid tumor such as melanoma, head and neck, liver or kidney cancer. The specimen was CD4+ or CD8+ T cells sorted from blood, collected in a trial of the OX40 agonist ivuxolimab. CDR3 in DNA: TGTGCCAGCAGTACAATAGCGGACTACAATGAGCAGTTCTTC. Encoded protein: CASSTIADYNEQFF.